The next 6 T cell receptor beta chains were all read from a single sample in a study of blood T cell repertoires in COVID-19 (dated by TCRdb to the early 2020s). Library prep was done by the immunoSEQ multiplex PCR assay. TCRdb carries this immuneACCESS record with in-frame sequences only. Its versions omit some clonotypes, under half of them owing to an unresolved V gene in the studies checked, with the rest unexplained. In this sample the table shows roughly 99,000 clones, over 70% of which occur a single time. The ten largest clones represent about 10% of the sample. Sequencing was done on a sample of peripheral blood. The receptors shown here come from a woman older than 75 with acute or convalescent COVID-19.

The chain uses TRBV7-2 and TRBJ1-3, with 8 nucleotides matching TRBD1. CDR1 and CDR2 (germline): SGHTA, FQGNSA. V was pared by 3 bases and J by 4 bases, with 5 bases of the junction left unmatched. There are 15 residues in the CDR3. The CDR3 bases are TGTGCCAGCAGCTTGACGGACAGGGAGGGAAACACCATATATTTT. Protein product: CASSLTDREGNTIYF. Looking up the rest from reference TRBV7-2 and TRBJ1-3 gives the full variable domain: GAGVSQSPSNKVTEKGKDVELRCDPISGHTALYWYRQSLGQGLEFLIYFQGNSAPDKSGLPSDRFSAERTGGSVSTLTIQRTQQEDSAVYLCASSLTDREGNTIYFGEGSWLTVV.

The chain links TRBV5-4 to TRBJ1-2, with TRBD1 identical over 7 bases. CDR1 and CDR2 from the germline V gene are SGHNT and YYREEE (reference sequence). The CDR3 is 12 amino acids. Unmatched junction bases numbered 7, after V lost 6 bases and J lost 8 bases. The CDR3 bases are TGTGCCAGCAAAACAGGGGCGGAGGGCTACACCTTC. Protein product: CASKTGAEGYTF.

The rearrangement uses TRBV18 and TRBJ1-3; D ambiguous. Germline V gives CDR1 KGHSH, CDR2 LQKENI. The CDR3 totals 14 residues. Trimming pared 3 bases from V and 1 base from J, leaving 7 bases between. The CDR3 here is CASSPVESGNTIYF. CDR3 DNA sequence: TGTGCCAGCTCACCCGTAGAATCTGGAAACACCATATATTTT. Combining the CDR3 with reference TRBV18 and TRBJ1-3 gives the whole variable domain NAGVMQNPRHLVRRRGQEARLRCSPMKGHSHVYWYRQLPEEGLKFMVYLQKENIIDESGMPKERFSAEFPKEGPSILRIQQVVRGDSAAYFCASSPVESGNTIYFGEGSWLTVV.

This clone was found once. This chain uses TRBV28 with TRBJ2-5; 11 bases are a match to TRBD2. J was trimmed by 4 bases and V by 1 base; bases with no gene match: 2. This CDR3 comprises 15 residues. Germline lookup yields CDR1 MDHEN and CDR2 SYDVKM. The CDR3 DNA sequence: TGTGCCAGCAGTTTATCTAGCGGGGGGCGAGAGACCCAGTACTTC. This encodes CASSLSSGGRETQYF.

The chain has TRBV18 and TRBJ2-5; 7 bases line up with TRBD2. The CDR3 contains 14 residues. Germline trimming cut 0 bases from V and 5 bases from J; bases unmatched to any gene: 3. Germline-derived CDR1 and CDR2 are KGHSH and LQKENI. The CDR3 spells CASSPPGGLETQYF. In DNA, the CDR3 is TGTGCCAGCTCACCACCGGGAGGGTTGGAGACCCAGTACTTC.

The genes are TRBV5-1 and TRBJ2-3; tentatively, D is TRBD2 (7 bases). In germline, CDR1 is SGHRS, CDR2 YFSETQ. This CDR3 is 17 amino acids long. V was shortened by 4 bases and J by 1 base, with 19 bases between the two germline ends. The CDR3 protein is CASSRGGATGGTDTQYF. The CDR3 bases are TGCGCCAGCAGCAGGGGGGGAGCGACAGGCGGCACAGATACGCAGTATTTT.